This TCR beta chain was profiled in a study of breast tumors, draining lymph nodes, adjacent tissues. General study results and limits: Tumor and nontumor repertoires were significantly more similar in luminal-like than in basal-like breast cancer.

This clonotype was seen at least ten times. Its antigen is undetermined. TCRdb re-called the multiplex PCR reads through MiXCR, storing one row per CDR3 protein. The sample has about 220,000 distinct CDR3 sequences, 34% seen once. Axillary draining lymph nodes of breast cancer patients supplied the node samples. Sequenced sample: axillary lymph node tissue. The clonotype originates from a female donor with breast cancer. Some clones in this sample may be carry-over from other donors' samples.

The chain's CDR3 is CSVGRQNSPLHF. The CDR3 nucleotides read TGCAGTGTGGGACGGCAGAATTCACCCCTCCACTTT. This chain connects TRBV20-1 to TRBJ1-6; TRBD1 might be the D (5 bases). V was cut by 7 bases and J by 7 bases, with 11 bases left in between. This CDR3 spans 12 amino acids. Germline CDR1 is DFQATT and CDR2 is SNEGSKA (reference sequence).